The rows below give T cell receptor beta chains drawn from one sample of a study of shared clonotypes between healthy human individuals. Sequencing was performed with immunoSEQ multiplex PCR; in TCRdb, only in-frame clones are kept and a portion is missing. The data show approximately 500,000 clones, more than 65% seen once. Sequenced material: PBMCs. These receptor sequences come from a middle-aged woman in good health. Some clones in this sample may be carry-over from other donors' samples. CDR3s include the opening cysteine and the closing phenylalanine or tryptophan. Each record gives: V gene, J gene, clone size, D gene, CDR3 DNA, CDR3 protein. A D gene is named only where the DNA matches it firmly. Size is omitted from some rows. Given values are once, few, many or a class for expanded clones.

>TRBV30|TRBJ1-1|.|.
TGTGCCTTGAGGGATATGACTGAAGCTTTCTTT
CALRDMTEAFF
>TRBV7-2|TRBJ2-7|few|.
TGTGCCAGCAGCCGGGCAAGGCCGACAATTCCTACCGAGCAGTACTTC
CASSRARPTIPTEQYF
>TRBV5-1|TRBJ1-1|.|TRBD1
TGCGCCAGCAGCTTGCTGACAGGGGGCACTGAAGCTTTCTTT
CASSLLTGGTEAFF
>TRBV11-1|TRBJ1-1|once|.
TGTGCCAGCAGCTTTTCGAGGGGGTCCATGAACACTGAAGCTTTCTTT
CASSFSRGSMNTEAFF
>TRBV27|TRBJ2-7|.|.
TGTGCCAGCAGTGCCCTTGGCGCATACTACGAGCAGTACTTC
CASSALGAYYEQYF
>TRBV7-6|TRBJ2-7|few|.
TGTGCCAGCAGCTTACTCCCATCTTGGACAGTGGTGGAAAACGAGCAGTACTTC
CASSLLPSWTVVENEQYF
>TRBV7-3|TRBJ2-7|.|.
TGTGCCAGCAGCATAACTAGGGATGGGGAGCAGTACTTC
CASSITRDGEQYF
>TRBV5-1|TRBJ1-1|once|.
TGCGCCAGCAGCCCAGACAGCTCCACAGGCGCTTTCTTT
CASSPDSSTGAFF
>TRBV19|TRBJ2-1|once|.
TGTGCCAGTAGTAGGGGGTACCTCTCCTACAATGAGCAGTTCTTC
CASSRGYLSYNEQFF
>TRBV15|TRBJ1-2|.|.
TGTGCCACCAGCGGAACTGCTATAAGGGGCTACACCTTC
CATSGTAIRGYTF
>TRBV9|TRBJ1-2|.|.
TGTGCCAGCAGCGTAGGATTGCGGACGGACGCTAACTATGGCTACACCTTC
CASSVGLRTDANYGYTF
>TRBV4-2|TRBJ1-1|.|.
TGTGCCAGCAGTCGAAGATCGGACGCTTTCTTT
CASSRRSDAFF
>TRBV7-3|TRBJ1-2|once|TRBD1
TGTGCCAGCAGCTTATCAGGGGGCTATGGCTACACCTTC
CASSLSGGYGYTF
>TRBV2|TRBJ2-2|once|TRBD1
TGTGCCAGCAGTGAAATGGGACAGGGGTTGTCCGGGGAGCTGTTTTTT
CASSEMGQGLSGELFF
>TRBV5-4|TRBJ2-2|.|.
TGTGCCAGCAGCCCAAAAGGGGGGGAGCTGTTTTTT
CASSPKGGELFF
>TRBV4-3|TRBJ1-2|.|TRBD1
TGCGCCAGCAGCCAAGATGAAGCGCAGGGGGCAGGCTATGGCTACACCTTC
CASSQDEAQGAGYGYTF
>TRBV28|TRBJ2-5|.|.
TGTGCCAGCAGTTTTTTGGGGGATGGGACGCTAGAGACCCAGTACTTC
CASSFLGDGTLETQYF
>TRBV5-4|TRBJ1-4|many|.
TGTGCCAGCAGCTGGGACACTAATGAAAAACTGTTTTTT
CASSWDTNEKLFF
>TRBV15|TRBJ2-3|.|TRBD1
TGTGCCACCAGCAGATCAGGGGGAAGCACAGATACGCAGTATTTT
CATSRSGGSTDTQYF
>TRBV4-1|TRBJ2-3|once|TRBD2
TGCGCCAGCAGCCAAGCCGGGAGACGGACTAGCGATCGACGAACGCAGTATTTT
CASSQAGRRTSDRRTQYF
>TRBV29-1|TRBJ1-1|.|.
TGCAGCGCCGGACAGTATATGAACACTGAAGCTTTCTTT
CSAGQYMNTEAFF
>TRBV7-3|TRBJ1-5|.|.
TGTGCCAGCAGCTTAAATACCGAAGGGAGCGGCAATCAGCCCCAGCATTTT
CASSLNTEGSGNQPQHF
>TRBV5-5|TRBJ2-7|.|TRBD2
TGTGCCAGCAGCCCCCTGCGGGGGAACTCCTACGAGCAGTACTTC
CASSPLRGNSYEQYF
>TRBV15|TRBJ2-2|.|TRBD2
TGTGCCACCAGACTCCGCCCGGGGGGCGGGGAGCTGTTTTTT
CATRLRPGGGELFF
>TRBV5-4|TRBJ1-2|few|TRBD1
TGTGCCAGCAGCCCGGGACAGTATGGCTACACCTTC
CASSPGQYGYTF
>TRBV5-1|TRBJ2-7|.|.
TGCGCTAGCAGCTCCGCAACAACCTACGAGCAGTACTTC
CASSSATTYEQYF
>TRBV6-5|TRBJ2-1|.|.
TGTGCCAGCAGTTACTCGTACGAACTAGCCTACAATGAGCAGTTCTTC
CASSYSYELAYNEQFF